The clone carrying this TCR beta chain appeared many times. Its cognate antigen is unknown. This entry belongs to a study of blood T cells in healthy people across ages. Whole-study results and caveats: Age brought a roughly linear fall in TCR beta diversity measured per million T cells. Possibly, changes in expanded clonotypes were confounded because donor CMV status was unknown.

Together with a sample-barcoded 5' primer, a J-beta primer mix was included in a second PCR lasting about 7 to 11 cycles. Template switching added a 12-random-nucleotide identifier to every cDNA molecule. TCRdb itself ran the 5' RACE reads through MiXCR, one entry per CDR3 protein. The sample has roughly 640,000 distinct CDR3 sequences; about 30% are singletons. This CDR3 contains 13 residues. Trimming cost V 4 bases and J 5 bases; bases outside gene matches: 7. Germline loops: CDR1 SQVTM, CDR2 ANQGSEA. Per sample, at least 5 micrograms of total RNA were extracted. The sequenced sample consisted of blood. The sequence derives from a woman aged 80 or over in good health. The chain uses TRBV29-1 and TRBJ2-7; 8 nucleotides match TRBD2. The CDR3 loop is CSVVVGSGDEQYF. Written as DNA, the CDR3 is TGCAGCGTTGTAGTTGGTAGCGGGGACGAGCAGTACTTC.